This T cell receptor beta chain came from a study of OX40 agonist ivuxolimab in advanced cancers. Per the germline V gene, CDR1 is SNHLY and CDR2 is FYNNEI. CDR3 length: 15 residues. Trimming removed 6 bases from V and 0 bases from J, with 12 bases in between. Libraries were prepared by immunoSEQ multiplex PCR; TCRdb keeps only in-frame clonotypes and omits some of them. The sample has approximately 65,000 clones; 80% to 90% are singletons. The chain joins TRBV2 to TRBJ2-1; D might be TRBD2 (5 bases). The source is an adult with an advanced solid tumor such as melanoma, head and neck, liver or kidney cancer. The starting material was CD4+ or CD8+ T cells sorted from blood, obtained in a trial of the OX40 agonist ivuxolimab. For the CDR3, the DNA is TGTGCCAGCAGCCGGGATCGCAACTCCTACAATGAGCAGTTCTTC. Translated: CASSRDRNSYNEQFF.